A selection of T cell receptor beta chains follows, all from one sample in a study of human T cells and chemical hapten exposure. TCRdb reprocessed the RACE reads with MiXCR, giving one entry per CDR3 protein. Of about 350,000 distinct CDR3 sequences in the sample, 4.5% to 7% were seen once. Sequences were derived from whole blood, sampled in connection with sensitization to the hapten diphenylcyclopropenone (DPC). The origin of the receptors is a woman aged 18-35 years with alopecia areata. Some clones in this sample may be carry-over from other donors' samples. CDR3s include the opening cysteine and the closing phenylalanine or tryptophan. D genes are given only for firm matches. A clone size is listed for some rows: how often the clone was seen (once, few, many), or a class if it is expanded.

j_gene | v_gene | len | d_gene | abundance | CDR3aa | CDR3nt
TRBJ2-7 | TRBV2 | 13 | TRBD1 | NA | CASSDDRVYEQYF | TGTGCCAGCAGTGACGACAGGGTCTACGAGCAGTACTTC
TRBJ1-1 | TRBV6-2/TRBV6-3 | 14 | TRBD1 | few | CASRKGTGGTEAFF | TGTGCCAGCAGAAAAGGGACAGGAGGTACTGAAGCTTTCTTT
TRBJ1-2 | TRBV28 | 17 | TRBD1 | NA | CASSASGQGVSEYGYTF | TGTGCCAGCAGTGCGTCGGGACAGGGGGTTTCGGAGTATGGCTACACCTTC
TRBJ2-7 | TRBV5-4 | 14 | NA | few | CASSFLRQSDEQYF | TGTGCCAGCAGCTTTTTAAGACAATCGGACGAGCAGTACTTC
TRBJ2-3 | TRBV5-6 | 14 | NA | few | CASSGGLYTDTQYF | TGTGCCAGCAGCGGGGGACTCTACACAGATACGCAGTATTTT
TRBJ1-4 | TRBV3-1 | 13 | NA | few | CASSPGTNEKLFF | TGTGCCAGCAGCCCCGGGACAAATGAAAAACTGTTTTTT
TRBJ2-5 | TRBV6-5 | 14 | TRBD2 | NA | CASSYSSGEETKYF | TGTGCCAGCAGTTACTCGAGCGGGGAAGAGACCAAGTACTTC
TRBJ1-1 | TRBV6-1 | 16 | NA | NA | CASWAWRGAPNTEAFF | TGTGCCAGCTGGGCTTGGAGGGGGGCCCCGAACACTGAAGCTTTCTTT
TRBJ1-4 | TRBV7-8 | 14 | TRBD1 | few | CASSNGQGSEKLFF | TGTGCCAGCAGCAATGGACAGGGCTCTGAAAAACTGTTTTTT
TRBJ2-3 | TRBV14 | 17 | NA | many | CASSEKTTLLDPDTQYF | TGTGCCAGCAGCGAAAAGACTACCCTTTTGGATCCAGATACGCAGTATTTT
TRBJ1-1 | TRBV28 | 15 | NA | NA | CASSLGVGLRTEAFF | TGTGCCAGCTCGCTGGGAGTGGGCTTGAGGACTGAAGCTTTCTTT
TRBJ1-3 | TRBV20-1 | 14 | TRBD1 | few | CSARDRNLGNTIYF | TGCAGTGCGAGGGACAGGAATCTCGGAAACACCATATATTTT
TRBJ2-4 | TRBV4-2 | 17 | NA | NA | CASSQEGLRGTQNIQYF | TGTGCCAGCAGCCAAGAGGGGCTGAGGGGCACCCAAAACATTCAGTACTTC
TRBJ2-7 | TRBV28 | 14 | NA | NA | CATKEAYLGNEQYF | TGTGCCACCAAGGAGGCCTACCTAGGGAACGAGCAGTACTTC
TRBJ2-1 | TRBV11-2 | 15 | NA | many | CASSLGRADNNEQFF | TGTGCCAGCAGCTTAGGTCGGGCCGACAACAATGAGCAGTTCTTC
TRBJ2-6 | TRBV7-9 | 19 | TRBD1 | many | CASSSRRPGTGAGANVLTF | TGTGCCAGCAGCTCCCGACGTCCCGGGACAGGGGCTGGGGCCAACGTCCTGACTTTC
TRBJ2-3 | TRBV20-1 | 16 | TRBD1 | few | CSASDRASAGTDTQYF | TGCAGTGCCTCAGACAGGGCGTCCGCGGGCACAGATACGCAGTATTTT
TRBJ1-6 | TRBV6-5 | 15 | NA | few | CASSRLIQGDSPLHF | TGTGCCAGCAGTCGGCTGATTCAGGGAGATTCACCCCTCCACTTT
TRBJ2-6 | TRBV15 | 14 | NA | many | CATSRDSGANVLTF | TGTGCCACCAGCAGAGATTCAGGGGCCAACGTCCTGACTTTC
TRBJ2-3 | TRBV6-6 | 12 | NA | many | CASTGPQDTQYF | TGTGCCAGCACCGGCCCCCAGGATACGCAGTATTTT
TRBJ1-2 | TRBV6-2/TRBV6-3 | 16 | NA | many | CASSYSNLAGLDGYTF | TGTGCCAGCAGTTACTCGAATCTTGCTGGCCTGGATGGCTACACCTTC